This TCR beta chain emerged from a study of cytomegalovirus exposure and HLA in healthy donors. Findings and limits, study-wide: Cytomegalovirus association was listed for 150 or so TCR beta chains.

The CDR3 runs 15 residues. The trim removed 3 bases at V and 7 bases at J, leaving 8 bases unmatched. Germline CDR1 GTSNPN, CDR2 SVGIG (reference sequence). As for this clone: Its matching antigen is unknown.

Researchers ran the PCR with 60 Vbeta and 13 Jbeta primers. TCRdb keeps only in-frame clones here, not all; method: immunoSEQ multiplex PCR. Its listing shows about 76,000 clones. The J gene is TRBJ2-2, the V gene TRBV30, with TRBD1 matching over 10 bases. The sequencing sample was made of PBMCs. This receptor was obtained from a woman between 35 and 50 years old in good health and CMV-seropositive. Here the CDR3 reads CAWSSGTGDVGELFF. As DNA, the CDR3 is TGTGCCTGGAGCTCCGGGACAGGGGATGTCGGGGAGCTGTTTTTT.